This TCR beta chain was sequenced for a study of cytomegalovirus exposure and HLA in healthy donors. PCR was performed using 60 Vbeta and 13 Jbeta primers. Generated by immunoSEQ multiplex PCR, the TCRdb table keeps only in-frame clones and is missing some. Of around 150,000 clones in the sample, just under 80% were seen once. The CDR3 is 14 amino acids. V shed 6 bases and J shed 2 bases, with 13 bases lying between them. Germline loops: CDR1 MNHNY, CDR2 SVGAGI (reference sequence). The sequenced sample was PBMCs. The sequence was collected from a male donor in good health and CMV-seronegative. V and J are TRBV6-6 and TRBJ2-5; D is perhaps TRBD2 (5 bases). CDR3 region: CASSPSRAQETQYF. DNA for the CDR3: TGTGCCAGCAGCCCTAGCCGAGCGCAAGAGACCCAGTACTTC.